The next 8 T cell receptor beta chains were all read from a single sample in a study of T cell responses to AZD1222 COVID-19 vaccine. The assay was immunoSEQ multiplex PCR, and TCRdb's table has in-frame clones only and misses some. The sample lists some 91,000 clones, around nine tenths occurring once. The sequencing used peripheral blood, collected on day 0 of AZD1222 vaccination. The receptors derive from an adult in good health.

This clone was seen only once. The chain couples TRBV5-1 to TRBJ2-5; D gene uncertain. V lost 2 bases to trimming and J lost 2 bases, with 7 bases between them. This CDR3 contains 13 residues. Germline V gene data show CDR1 as SGHRS and CDR2 as YFSETQ. The CDR3 DNA reads TGCGCCAGCAGCTTTACAGCGCAAGAGACCCAGTACTTC. Its protein is CASSFTAQETQYF.

This chain connects TRBV5-1 to TRBJ2-3; the D is unclear. The germline V gene encodes CDR1 SGHRS and CDR2 YFSETQ. Between the trimmed V and J ends, which lost 4 bases and 2 bases, there was a span of 11 bases. The CDR3 spans 14 residues. CDR3 in amino acids: CASSPRTDTDTQYF. The CDR3 nucleotides are TGCGCCAGCAGCCCCCGGACCGACACAGATACGCAGTATTTT.

The chain has TRBV19 and TRBJ1-2; weak D call: TRBD1 (5 bases). Trimming removed 1 base at V and 1 base at J, with 10 bases between. CDR1 is LNHDA and CDR2 is SQIVND in the germline V gene (reference sequence). There are 15 residues in the CDR3. The CDR3 loop is CASSIVSGGNYGYTF. The CDR3 region has the DNA TGTGCCAGTAGTATAGTTTCGGGGGGTAACTATGGCTACACCTTC.

The count of this clone is one. The V call is TRBV5-1, the J call TRBJ1-4; D is undetermined. V dropped 0 bases and J dropped 0 bases, with 6 bases sitting between them. CDR1 SGHRS and CDR2 YFSETQ come from the germline V gene. The CDR3 length is 15 residues. The CDR3 DNA sequence: TGCGCCAGCAGCTTGGGACGGGCAACTAATGAAAAACTGTTTTTT. It yields the protein CASSLGRATNEKLFF.

This chain uses TRBV28 with TRBJ1-1; 7 bases are a match to TRBD1. CDR3 length: 14 residues. J was trimmed by 8 bases and V by 8 bases; bases with no gene match: 14. CDR1 and CDR2 (germline): MDHEN, SYDVKM. In DNA form, the CDR3 reads TGTGCCAGCGGTTGGCTCCAGGGGGATAGAGAAGCTTTCTTT. Its translation: CASGWLQGDREAFF.

The chain has TRBV19 and TRBJ2-7, with 8 bases matching TRBD2. This CDR3 has 11 amino acids. Germline assignment: CDR1 LNHDA and CDR2 SQIVND (reference sequence). V was pared by 8 bases and J by 6 bases, with 3 bases of the junction left unmatched. As DNA, the CDR3 is TGTGCCAGTCGGGAGGGGCCCGAGCAGTACTTC. Translation gives CASREGPEQYF.

The CDR3 here is CASSLDPKPSPTQYF. The CDR3 DNA sequence: TGTGCCAGCAGCTTGGACCCCAAACCCAGCCCGACCCAGTACTTC. V is TRBV5-4 and J is TRBJ2-5; unclear D gene. This CDR3 is built from 15 residues. The germline V gene encodes CDR1 SGHNT and CDR2 YYREEE (reference sequence). V was clipped by 0 bases and J by 7 bases, with 16 bases between them.

The rearrangement uses TRBV10-2 and TRBJ1-5, with D maybe TRBD1 (5 bases). The CDR3 is 14 residues long. Germline V gene lookup returns CDR1 WSHSY and CDR2 SAAADI. V was pared by 6 bases and J by 1 base, with 10 bases between. The DNA of the CDR3 is TGCGCCAGCAGCCTGACAGCGAGCAATCAGCCCCAGCATTTT. Its protein is CASSLTASNQPQHF.